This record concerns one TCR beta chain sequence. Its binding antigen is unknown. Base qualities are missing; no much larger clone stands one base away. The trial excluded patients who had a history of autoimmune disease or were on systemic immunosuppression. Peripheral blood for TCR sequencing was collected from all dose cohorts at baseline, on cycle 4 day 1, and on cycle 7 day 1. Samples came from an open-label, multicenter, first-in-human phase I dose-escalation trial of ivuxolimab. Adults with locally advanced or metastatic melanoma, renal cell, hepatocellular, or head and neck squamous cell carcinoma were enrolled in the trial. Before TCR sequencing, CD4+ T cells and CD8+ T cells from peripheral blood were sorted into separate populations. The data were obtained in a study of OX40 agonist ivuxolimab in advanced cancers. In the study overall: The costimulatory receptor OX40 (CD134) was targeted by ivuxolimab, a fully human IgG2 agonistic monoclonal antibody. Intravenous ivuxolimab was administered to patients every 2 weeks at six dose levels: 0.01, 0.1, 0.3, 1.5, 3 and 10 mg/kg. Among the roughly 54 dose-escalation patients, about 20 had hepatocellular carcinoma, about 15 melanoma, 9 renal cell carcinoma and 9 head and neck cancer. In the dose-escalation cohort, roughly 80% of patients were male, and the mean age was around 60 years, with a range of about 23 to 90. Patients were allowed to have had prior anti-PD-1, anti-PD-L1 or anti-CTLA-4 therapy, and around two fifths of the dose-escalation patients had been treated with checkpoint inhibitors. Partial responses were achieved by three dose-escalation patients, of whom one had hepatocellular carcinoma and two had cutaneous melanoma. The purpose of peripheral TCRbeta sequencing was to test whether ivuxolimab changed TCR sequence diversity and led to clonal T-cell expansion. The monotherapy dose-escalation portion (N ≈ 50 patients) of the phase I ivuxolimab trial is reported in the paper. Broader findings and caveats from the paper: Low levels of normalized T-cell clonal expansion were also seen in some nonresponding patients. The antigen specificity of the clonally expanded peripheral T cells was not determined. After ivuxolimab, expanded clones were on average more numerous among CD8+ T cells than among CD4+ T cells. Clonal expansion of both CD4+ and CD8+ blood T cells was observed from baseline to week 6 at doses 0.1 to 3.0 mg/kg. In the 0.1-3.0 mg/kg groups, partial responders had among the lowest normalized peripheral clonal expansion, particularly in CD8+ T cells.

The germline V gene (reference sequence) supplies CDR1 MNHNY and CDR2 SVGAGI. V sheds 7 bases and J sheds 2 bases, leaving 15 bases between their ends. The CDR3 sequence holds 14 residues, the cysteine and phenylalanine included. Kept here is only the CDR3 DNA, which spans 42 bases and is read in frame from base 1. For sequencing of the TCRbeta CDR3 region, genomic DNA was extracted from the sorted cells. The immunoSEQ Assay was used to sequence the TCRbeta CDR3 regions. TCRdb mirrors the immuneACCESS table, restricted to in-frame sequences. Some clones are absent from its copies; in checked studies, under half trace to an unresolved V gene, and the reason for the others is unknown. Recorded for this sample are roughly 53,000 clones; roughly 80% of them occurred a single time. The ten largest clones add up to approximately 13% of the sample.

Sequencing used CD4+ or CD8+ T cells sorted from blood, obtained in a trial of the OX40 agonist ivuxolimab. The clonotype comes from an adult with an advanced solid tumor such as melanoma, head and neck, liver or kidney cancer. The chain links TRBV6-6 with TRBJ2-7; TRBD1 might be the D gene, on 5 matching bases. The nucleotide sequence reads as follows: TGTGCCAGCACCCAGGGCTCCGAGCCCTACGAGCAGTACTTC. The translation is CASTQGSEPYEQYF.